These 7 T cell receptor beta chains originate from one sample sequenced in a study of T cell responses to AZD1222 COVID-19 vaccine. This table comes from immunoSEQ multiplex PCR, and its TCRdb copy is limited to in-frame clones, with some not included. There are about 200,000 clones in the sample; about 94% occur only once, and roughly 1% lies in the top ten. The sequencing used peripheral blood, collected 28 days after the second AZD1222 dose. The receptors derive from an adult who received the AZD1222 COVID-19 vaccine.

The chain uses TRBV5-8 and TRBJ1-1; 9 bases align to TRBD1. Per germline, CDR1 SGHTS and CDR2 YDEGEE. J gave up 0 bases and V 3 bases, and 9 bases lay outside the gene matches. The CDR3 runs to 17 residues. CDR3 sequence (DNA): TGTGCCAGCAGCTCCCGGGACAGGGTTTGGGTGAACACTGAAGCTTTCTTT. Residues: CASSSRDRVWVNTEAFF.

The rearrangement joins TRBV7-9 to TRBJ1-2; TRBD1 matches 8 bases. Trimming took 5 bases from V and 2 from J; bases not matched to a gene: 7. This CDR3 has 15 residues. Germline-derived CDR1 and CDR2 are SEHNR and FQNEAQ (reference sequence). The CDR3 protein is CASSPRTGSNYGYTF. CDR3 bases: TGTGCCAGCAGCCCAAGGACAGGGTCAAACTATGGCTACACCTTC.

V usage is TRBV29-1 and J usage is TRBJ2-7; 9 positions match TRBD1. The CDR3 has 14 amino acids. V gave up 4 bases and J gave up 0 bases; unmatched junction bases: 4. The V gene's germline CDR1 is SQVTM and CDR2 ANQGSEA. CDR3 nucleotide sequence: TGCAGCGTTGGGGGGACAGGGCACTCCTACGAGCAGTACTTC. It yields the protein CSVGGTGHSYEQYF.

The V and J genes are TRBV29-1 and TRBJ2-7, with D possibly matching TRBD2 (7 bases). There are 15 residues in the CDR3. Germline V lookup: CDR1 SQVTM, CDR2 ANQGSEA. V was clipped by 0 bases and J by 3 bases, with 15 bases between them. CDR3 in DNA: TGCAGCGTTGAAGAGGGAGGGAGGGGGGACTACGAGCAGTACTTC. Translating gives CSVEEGGRGDYEQYF.

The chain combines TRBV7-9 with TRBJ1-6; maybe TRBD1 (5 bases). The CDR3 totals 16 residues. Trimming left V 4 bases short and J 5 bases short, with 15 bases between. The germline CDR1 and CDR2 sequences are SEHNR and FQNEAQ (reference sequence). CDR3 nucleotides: TGTGCCAGCAGCTCCTGGGGTAGCAGGGATAATTCACCCCTCCACTTT. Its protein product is CASSSWGSRDNSPLHF.

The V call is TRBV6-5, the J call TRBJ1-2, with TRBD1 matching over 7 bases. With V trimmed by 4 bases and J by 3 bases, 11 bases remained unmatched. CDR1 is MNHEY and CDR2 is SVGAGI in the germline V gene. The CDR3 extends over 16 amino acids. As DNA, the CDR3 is TGTGCCAGCAGTTCCGTCCCGTCACAGGGGTACTATGGCTACACCTTC. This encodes CASSSVPSQGYYGYTF.

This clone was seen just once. CDR3 coding DNA: TGCGCCAGCAGCTTGATCGTCAGGGGGCTCCGAAACACTGAAGCTTTCTTT. Protein product: CASSLIVRGLRNTEAFF. The chain has TRBV5-1 and TRBJ1-1, with 8 bases lining up with TRBD1. The CDR3 runs to 17 residues. Germline CDR1 is SGHRS and CDR2 is YFSETQ. V was clipped by 1 base and J by 2 bases; unmatched bases: 10.